The 22 T cell receptor beta chains listed next were all sequenced from one sample in a study of Graves' ophthalmopathy and Graves' hyperthyroidism. Amplified material comprised TCR beta CDR3 regions derived from RNA transcripts. After a first-round RT-PCR with HTBI primers, a second-round multiplex PCR was run. TCRdb reanalysed the multiplex PCR reads using MiXCR and keeps one entry per CDR3 protein. The data hold some 1.1 million distinct CDR3 sequences, with roughly 35% observed a single time. The sample consisted of peripheral blood or thyroid tissue (not recorded which). The source is an adult man with Graves' hyperthyroidism.

As for this clonotype: A much larger clone lies a single base off, so this may be a read error. This chain joins TRBV7-9 and TRBJ2-7; unclear D gene. V shed 5 bases and J shed 3 bases, with 11 bases lying between them. This CDR3 is 13 amino acids long. Looked up from germline, CDR1 is SEHNR and CDR2 is FQNEAQ (reference sequence). The CDR3: CASSRSSYYEQYF. DNA of the CDR3: TGTGCCAGCAGCCGATCGAGCTACTACGAGCAGTACTTC.

This clonotype was found many times. The V and J genes are TRBV12-3 or TRBV12-4 and TRBJ2-5; D is tentatively TRBD1 or TRBD2 (8 bases each). The V end lost 6 bases, the J end lost 4 bases, and 21 bases lay between the germline ends. The CDR3 is 16 residues long. CDR3 protein: CASSHAGGQGGETQYF. DNA of the CDR3: TGTGCCAGCAGCCACGCGGGAGGACAGGGAGGAGAGACCCAGTACTTC.

This clonotype came up many times. The chain is built from TRBV7-9 and TRBJ1-1, with TRBD1 matching over 9 bases. Germline V CDR1 and CDR2: SEHNR, FQNEAQ (reference sequence). With 5 bases clipped from V and 3 bases from J, the junction kept 4 bases outside the gene matches. The CDR3 is made up of 14 amino acids. The DNA of the CDR3 is TGTGCCAGCAGCAAGGACAGGGGCGACACTGAAGCTTTCTTT. Its protein is CASSKDRGDTEAFF.

This clonotype has at least ten counts. The rearrangement uses TRBV7-9 and TRBJ1-1; D remains ambiguous. Trimming stripped 5 bases from V and 0 bases from J, with 16 bases between. CDR1 is SEHNR and CDR2 is FQNEAQ in the germline V gene (reference sequence). This CDR3 has 16 amino acids. CDR3 loop: CASSARRAGMNTEAFF. DNA for the CDR3: TGTGCCAGCAGCGCACGGCGTGCCGGCATGAACACTGAAGCTTTCTTT.

This clonotype has at least ten counts. The V and J genes are TRBV7-2 and TRBJ1-5, with D hard to call. This CDR3 spans 13 amino acids. V was pared by 5 bases and J by 2 bases, with 7 bases between. The V gene's germline CDR1 is SGHTA and CDR2 FQGNSA. DNA for the CDR3: TGTGCCAGCAGCAGGGAACGCAATCAGCCCCAGCATTTT. This translates into CASSRERNQPQHF.

At least ten counts were recorded for this clonotype. The chain carries TRBV7-2 and TRBJ2-7; 7 nucleotides agree with TRBD1. The CDR3 length is 13 residues. Germline values: CDR1 SGHTA, CDR2 FQGNSA. Losses at the gene ends were 5 bases for V and 7 bases for J; bases not matched to a gene: 8. The DNA of the CDR3 is TGTGCCAGCAGCAAGACAGGGCCCATGGAGCAGTACTTC. Translation gives CASSKTGPMEQYF.

This chain joins TRBV29-1 and TRBJ2-5; D remains unclear. Germline values: CDR1 SQVTM, CDR2 ANQGSEA. Between the trimmed V and J ends, which lost 5 bases and 3 bases, there was a span of 13 bases. The CDR3 consists of 13 residues. CDR3 protein: CSVRLARKETQYF. In DNA, the CDR3 is TGCAGCGTTAGACTGGCACGAAAAGAGACCCAGTACTTC.

This clonotype came up many times. The chain couples TRBV11-2 to TRBJ2-7; no firm D call. Per the germline V gene, CDR1 is SGHAT and CDR2 is FQNNGV. The V gene lost 1 base and the J gene lost 2 bases, with 9 bases spanning the gap. This CDR3 comprises 14 residues. The CDR3 DNA sequence: TGTGCCAGCAGCTTAGGTCCCTCCACCTACGAGCAGTACTTC. This codes for CASSLGPSTYEQYF.

The CDR3 sequence: CASRQITGGGQPQHF. In nucleotides, the CDR3 is TGCGCCAGCAGGCAAATTACAGGGGGGGGTCAGCCCCAGCATTTT. The chain carries TRBV4-1 and TRBJ1-5; 8 bases agree with TRBD1. Trimming removed 6 bases from V and 6 bases from J; junction bases left unmatched: 10. The CDR3 runs 15 residues. Germline V gene data show CDR1 as MGHRA and CDR2 as YSYEKL.

In this sample, this clonotype turned up many times. This chain uses TRBV2 with TRBJ1-4; D is unclear. V lost 6 bases, J lost 3 bases, and 17 bases lay in between. The CDR3 spans 16 residues. The germline V gene encodes CDR1 SNHLY and CDR2 FYNNEI. This CDR3 reads CASSSGSRAANEKLFF. The CDR3 DNA sequence: TGTGCCAGCAGCTCGGGATCAAGGGCGGCTAATGAAAAACTGTTTTTT. Drawing the rest from reference TRBV2 and TRBJ1-4, the complete variable domain is EPEVTQTPSHQVTQMGQEVILRCVPISNHLYFYWYRQILGQKVEFLVSFYNNEISEKSEIFDDQFSVERPDGSNFTLKIRSTKLEDSAMYFCASSSGSRAANEKLFFGSGTQLSVL.

The chain couples TRBV5-4 to TRBJ2-2; D remains ambiguous. The CDR3 is made up of 17 amino acids. The V and J ends lost 0 bases and 2 bases respectively, with 14 bases between them. Germline CDR1 reads SGHNT; CDR2 reads YYREEE (reference sequence). Here the CDR3 reads CASSLGPTPQNTGELFF. CDR3 coding DNA: TGTGCCAGCAGCTTGGGGCCGACTCCCCAAAACACCGGGGAGCTGTTTTTT.

The chain carries TRBV7-9 and TRBJ1-5; TRBD1 aligns across 7 bases. Losses at the gene ends were 5 bases for V and 5 bases for J; bases not matched to a gene: 9. CDR1 is SEHNR and CDR2 is FQNEAQ in the germline V gene (reference sequence). The length of the CDR3 is 15 residues. For the CDR3, the DNA is TGTGCCAGCAGCCCGACCGGGACAGTCGATCAGCCCCAGCATTTT. Translating it yields CASSPTGTVDQPQHF.

This clonotype appeared many times. V is TRBV7-2 and J is TRBJ1-1, with no clear D. Germline assignment: CDR1 SGHTA and CDR2 FQGNSA. V was pared by 1 base and J by 1 base, with 7 bases between. CDR3 length: 14 amino acids. The CDR3 coding sequence is TGTGCCAGCAGCTTAGTTCGGAAGAACACTGAAGCTTTCTTT. The encoded protein is CASSLVRKNTEAFF. Drawing the rest from reference TRBV7-2 and TRBJ1-1, the complete variable domain is GAGVSQSPSNKVTEKGKDVELRCDPISGHTALYWYRQSLGQGLEFLIYFQGNSAPDKSGLPSDRFSAERTGGSVSTLTIQRTQQEDSAVYLCASSLVRKNTEAFFGQGTRLTVV.

This clonotype was recorded a few times. V is TRBV6-1 and J is TRBJ2-5, with TRBD2 identical over 9 bases. Germline lookup yields CDR1 MNHNS and CDR2 SASEGT. V gave up 8 bases and J gave up 1 base; unmatched junction bases: 5. The CDR3 is 14 residues long. The CDR3 DNA reads as TGTGCCAGCGCGGGGGGGCGGGCCCAAGAGACCCAGTACTTC. The encoded protein is CASAGGRAQETQYF.

With respect to this clonotype: It may be a read error: a sequence one base away is much more abundant. This chain connects TRBV20-1 to TRBJ2-2; either TRBD1 or TRBD2 may supply D (5 bases each). CDR1 and CDR2 (germline): DFQATT, SNEGSKA (reference sequence). The CDR3 is made up of 15 amino acids. Here the CDR3 reads CSASVGRTNTGELVF. The CDR3 region has the DNA TGCAGTGCTAGTGTGGGACGGACGAACACCGGGGAGCTGGTTTTT.

In this sample, this clonotype turned up many times. The chain employs TRBV7-9 and TRBJ2-7; no firm D call. CDR1 and CDR2 from the germline V gene are SEHNR and FQNEAQ (reference sequence). This CDR3 has 15 residues. V lost 1 base, J lost 3 bases, and 13 bases lay in between. The CDR3 DNA reads TGTGCCAGCAGCTTAGGTGTAGGGCCGCACTACGAGCAGTACTTC. Translation gives CASSLGVGPHYEQYF.

This clonotype was counted many times. The rearrangement links TRBV13 to TRBJ2-5, with D possibly being TRBD2 (5 bases). CDR3 length: 14 amino acids. CDR1 PRHDT and CDR2 FYEKMQ come from the germline V gene (reference sequence). The ends were cut back, 5 bases at V and 5 bases at J, with 15 bases in the middle. Here the CDR3 DNA reads TGTGCCAGCAGCCCATCGTCGGGCGGGGAGACCCAGTACTTC. It translates to CASSPSSGGETQYF.

As to this clonotype: A read error may account for a junction end that differs from germline. V gene TRBV11-2 combines with J gene TRBJ2-7; D may be TRBD1 (6 bases). Germline-derived CDR1 and CDR2 are SGHAT and FQNNGV. The CDR3 is 14 amino acids. The CDR3 region is CASSFGTLNTEQYF. The CDR3 DNA sequence: TGCGCCAGCAGCTTCGGGACACTGAACACTGAGCAGTACTTC.

The chain has TRBV7-2 and TRBJ2-2, with D perhaps TRBD2 (5 bases). CDR1 SGHTA and CDR2 FQGNSA come from the germline V gene. CDR3 length equals 15 residues. Between the trimmed V and J ends, which lost 5 bases and 4 bases, there was a span of 14 bases. The CDR3 DNA reads TGTGCCAGCAGCCCCTTTAGCGCGGGCACCGGGGAGCTGTTTTTT. The encoded protein is CASSPFSAGTGELFF.

The V gene is TRBV7-8, the J gene TRBJ1-2, with unresolved D. This CDR3 is built from 16 residues. Germline CDR1 reads SGHVS; CDR2 reads FQNEAQ. Trimming shortened V by 6 bases and J by 0 bases, and 17 bases separated the two germline ends. The CDR3 spells CASSRSGRIPNYGYTF. The DNA of the CDR3 is TGTGCCAGCAGTAGATCGGGTCGGATACCTAACTATGGCTACACCTTC.

The chain recombines TRBV29-1 with TRBJ1-1; D is perhaps TRBD1 (6 bases). Germline loops: CDR1 SQVTM, CDR2 ANQGSEA. The length of the CDR3 is 13 residues. Trimming removed 6 bases at V and 5 bases at J, with 16 bases between. The chain's CDR3 is CSVAVGQWTEAFF. In DNA, the CDR3 is TGCAGCGTCGCCGTGGGACAATGGACTGAAGCTTTCTTT.

This clonotype has a handful of counts. The J gene is TRBJ1-1, the V gene TRBV4-3; D is uncertain. In germline, CDR1 is LGHNA, CDR2 YSLEER. The length of the CDR3 is 13 residues. V was trimmed by 2 bases and J by 0 bases, leaving 4 bases between them. CDR3: CASSQLMNTEAFF. DNA for the CDR3: TGCGCCAGCAGCCAATTAATGAACACTGAAGCTTTCTTT.